The entry below describes one T cell receptor beta chain. The sample belongs to a study of CD8 T cells in Susac syndrome. Sequencing of TCR beta drew on CD8+ and CD4+ T cells from blood. Negative isolation was used for CD8+ and CD4+ T cells and FACS enrichment for TEMRA cells. Reverse transcription used about 0.45 to 1 ug RNA and random hexamers. A single record per CDR3 protein comes from TCRdb applying MiXCR to the immunoSEQ multiplex PCR reads. This table holds 150,000 to 160,000 distinct CDR3 sequences, around 95% found once. This CDR3 is built from 14 residues. Trimming took 3 bases from V and 0 from J, leaving 6 bases between them. CDR1 and CDR2 (germline): SEHNR, FQNEAQ (reference sequence).

The chain employs TRBV7-9 and TRBJ2-1; no clear D. Sequencing used CD8+ T cells from PBMCs. The TCR sequence derives from a human donor with multiple sclerosis. For the CDR3, the DNA is TGTGCCAGCAGCTTGGTGAGCTCCTACAATGAGCAGTTCTTC. Residues: CASSLVSSYNEQFF.